The 4 T cell receptor beta chains below come from one sample, sequenced in a study of T cell responses to AZD1222 COVID-19 vaccine. Repertoires were generated with immunoSEQ multiplex PCR, while TCRdb's copy carries only in-frame clones and drops some. Found here are nearly 55,000 clones, roughly nine tenths of them singletons; the top ten hold roughly 15%. Sequenced here: peripheral blood, sampled 28 days after the second AZD1222 dose. Receptors originate from an adult who received the AZD1222 COVID-19 vaccine.

This chain connects TRBV19 to TRBJ2-1; tentative D call: TRBD2 (6 bases). Between the trimmed V and J ends, which lost 5 bases and 4 bases, there was a span of 15 bases. The CDR3 extends over 15 amino acids. Germline loops: CDR1 LNHDA, CDR2 SQIVND (reference sequence). CDR3 sequence reads: CASSPQGLVYNEQFF. The CDR3, as DNA: TGTGCCAGTAGTCCCCAGGGACTCGTTTACAATGAGCAGTTCTTC.

The V gene is TRBV2, the J gene TRBJ2-7; D uncertain. The CDR3 runs 15 residues. V was cut by 6 bases and J by 3 bases, with 18 bases left in between. CDR1 is SNHLY, CDR2 FYNNEI, per germline. CDR3 loop: CASRARYGVNYEQYF. In nucleotides, the CDR3 is TGTGCCAGCAGAGCGCGGTACGGAGTAAACTACGAGCAGTACTTC.

CDR3: CASSLRTGGYGYTF. The CDR3 DNA reads TGCGCCAGCAGCTTACGGACAGGGGGTTACGGCTACACCTTC. V gene TRBV5-1 combines with J gene TRBJ1-2; TRBD1 agrees at 10 bases. The CDR3 consists of 14 residues. Germline V gene lookup returns CDR1 SGHRS and CDR2 YFSETQ. The V gene end was trimmed by 2 bases and the J gene end by 8 bases; junction bases not matched to a gene: 6. Full variable domain (rest looked up from reference TRBV5-1 and TRBJ1-2): KAGVTQTPRYLIKTRGQQVTLSCSPISGHRSVSWYQQTPGQGLQFLFEYFSETQRNKGNFPGRFSGRQFSNSRSEMNVSTLELGDSALYLCASSLRTGGYGYTFGSGTRLTVV.

This clone was recorded once. J is TRBJ2-1 and V is TRBV5-1; D is possibly TRBD2 (5 bases). This CDR3 comprises 12 residues. Germline values: CDR1 SGHRS, CDR2 YFSETQ. V was trimmed by 0 bases and J by 7 bases, leaving 5 bases between them. The CDR3 bases are TGCGCCAGCAGCTTGGGAGGGAATGAGCAGTTCTTC. It specifies CASSLGGNEQFF.